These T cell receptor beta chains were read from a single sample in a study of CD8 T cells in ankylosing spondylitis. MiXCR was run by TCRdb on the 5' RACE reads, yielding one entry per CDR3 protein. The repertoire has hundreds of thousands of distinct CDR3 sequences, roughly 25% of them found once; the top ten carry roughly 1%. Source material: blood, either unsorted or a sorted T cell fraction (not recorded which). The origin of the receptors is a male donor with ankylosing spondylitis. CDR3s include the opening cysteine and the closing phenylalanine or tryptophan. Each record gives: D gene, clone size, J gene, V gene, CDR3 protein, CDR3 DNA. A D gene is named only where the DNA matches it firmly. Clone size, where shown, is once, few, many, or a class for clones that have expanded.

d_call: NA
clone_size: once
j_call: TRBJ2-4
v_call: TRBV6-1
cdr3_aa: CASSVDRKDIQYF
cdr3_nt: TGTGCCAGCAGCGTAGACAGGAAAGACATTCAGTACTTC

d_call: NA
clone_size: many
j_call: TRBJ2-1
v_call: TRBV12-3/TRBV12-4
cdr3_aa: CASSLLVDNEQFF
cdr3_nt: TGTGCCAGCAGTTTGCTAGTAGACAATGAGCAGTTCTTC

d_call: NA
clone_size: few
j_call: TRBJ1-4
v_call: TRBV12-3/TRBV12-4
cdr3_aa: CASSPGEEKLFF
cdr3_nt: TGTGCCAGCAGTCCCGGGGAGGAAAAACTGTTTTTT

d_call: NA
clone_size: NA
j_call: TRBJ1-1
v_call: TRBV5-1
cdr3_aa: CASSLATATEAFF
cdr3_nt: TGCGCCAGCAGCTTGGCCACCGCCACTGAAGCTTTCTTT

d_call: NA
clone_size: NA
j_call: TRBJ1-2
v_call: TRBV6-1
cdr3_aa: CASSEVGGYGYTF
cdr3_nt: TGTGCCAGCAGTGAAGTGGGGGGCTATGGCTACACCTTC

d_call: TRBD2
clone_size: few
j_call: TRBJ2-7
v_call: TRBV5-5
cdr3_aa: CASSGLAQTYEQYF
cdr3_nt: TGTGCCAGCAGCGGACTAGCGCAAACCTACGAGCAGTACTTC

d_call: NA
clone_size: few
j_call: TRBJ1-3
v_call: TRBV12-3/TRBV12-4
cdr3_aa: CASRLTSGNTIYF
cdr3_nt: TGTGCCAGCAGGCTGACCTCTGGAAACACCATATATTTT

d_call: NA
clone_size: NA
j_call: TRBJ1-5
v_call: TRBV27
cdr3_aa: CASRPYSNQPQHF
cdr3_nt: TGTGCCAGCAGACCGTATAGCAATCAGCCCCAGCATTTT

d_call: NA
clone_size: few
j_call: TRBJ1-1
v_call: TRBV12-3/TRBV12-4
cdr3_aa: CASRPGLSTEAFF
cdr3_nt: TGTGCCAGCCGTCCAGGGCTGAGCACTGAAGCTTTCTTT

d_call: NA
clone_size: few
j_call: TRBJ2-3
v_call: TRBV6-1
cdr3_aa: CASRRHSSQGTDTQYF
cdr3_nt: TGTGCCAGCAGAAGACATTCTAGCCAGGGGACAGATACGCAGTATTTT

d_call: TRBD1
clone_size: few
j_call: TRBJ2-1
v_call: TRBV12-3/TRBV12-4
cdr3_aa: CASSSRDRFNNEQFF
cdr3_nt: TGTGCCAGCAGTAGCCGGGACAGGTTTAACAATGAGCAGTTCTTC

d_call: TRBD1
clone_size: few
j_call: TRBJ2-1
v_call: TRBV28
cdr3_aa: CASISGQVDNEQFF
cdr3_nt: TGTGCCAGCATTTCGGGACAGGTCGACAATGAGCAGTTCTTC

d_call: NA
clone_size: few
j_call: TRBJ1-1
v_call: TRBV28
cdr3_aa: CATLGEFTEAFF
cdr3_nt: TGTGCCACCTTGGGGGAGTTTACTGAAGCTTTCTTT

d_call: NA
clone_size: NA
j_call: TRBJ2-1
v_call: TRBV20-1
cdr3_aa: CSASTTTMKQFF
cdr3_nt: TGCAGTGCTTCGACTACTACAATGAAGCAGTTCTTC

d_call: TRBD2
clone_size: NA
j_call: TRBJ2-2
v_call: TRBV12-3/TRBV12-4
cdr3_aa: CASSSLLAGGTGELFF
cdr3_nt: TGTGCCAGCAGTTCGCTCCTAGCGGGAGGTACCGGGGAGCTGTTTTTT

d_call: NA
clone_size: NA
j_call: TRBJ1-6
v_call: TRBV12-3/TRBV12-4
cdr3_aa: CASRPYNSPLHF
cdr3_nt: TGTGCCAGCAGGCCTTATAATTCACCCCTCCACTTT

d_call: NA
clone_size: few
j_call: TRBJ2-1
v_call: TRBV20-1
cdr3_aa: CSAPIPGIHNEQFF
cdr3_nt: TGCAGTGCTCCTATCCCCGGGATCCACAATGAGCAGTTCTTC

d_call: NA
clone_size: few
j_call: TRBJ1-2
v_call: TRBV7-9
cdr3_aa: CASRKNYGYTF
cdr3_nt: TGTGCCAGCAGGAAGAACTATGGCTACACCTTC

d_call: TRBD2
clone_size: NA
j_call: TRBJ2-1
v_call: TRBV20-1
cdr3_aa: CSATRTSGYNEQFF
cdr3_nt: TGCAGTGCCACTCGGACTAGCGGTTACAATGAGCAGTTCTTC

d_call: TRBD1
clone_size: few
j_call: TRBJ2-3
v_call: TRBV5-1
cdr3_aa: CASSFLPRGTDTQYF
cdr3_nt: TGCGCCAGCAGCTTTCTTCCCAGGGGGACAGATACGCAGTATTTT

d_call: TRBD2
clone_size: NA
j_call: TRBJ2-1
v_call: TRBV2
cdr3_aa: CASSESLAGLVNEQFF
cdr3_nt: TGTGCCAGCAGTGAATCGCTAGCGGGATTGGTCAATGAGCAGTTCTTC

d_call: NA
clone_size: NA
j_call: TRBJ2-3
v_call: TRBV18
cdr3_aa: CASSPPSQGRVSTDTQYF
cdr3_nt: TGTGCCAGCTCACCACCTTCGCAGGGCCGCGTTAGCACAGATACGCAGTATTTT